Below, 15 T cell receptor beta chains from the same sample are listed, as sequenced in a study of long-term antiretroviral therapy in people with HIV. With survey level as its setting, the immunoSEQ assay was v3.0. TCRdb keeps only in-frame clones here, not all; method: immunoSEQ multiplex PCR. The data contain tens of thousands of clones, about 96% of them singletons. The sequencing here drew on unsorted PBMCs, taken more than 6 years after starting antiretroviral therapy. These receptors originate from a man between 25 and 39 years old with HIV.

This clone was seen only once. This rearrangement joins TRBV4-3 to TRBJ2-5, with no clear D. Germline V lookup: CDR1 LGHNA, CDR2 YSLEER. This CDR3 is 14 amino acids long. V dropped 1 base and J dropped 3 bases, with 9 bases sitting between them. Written as DNA, the CDR3 is TGCGCCAGCAGCCAAGGACACCGAGAAGAGACCCAGTACTTC. This translates into CASSQGHREETQYF.

This chain connects TRBV2 to TRBJ1-5; a weak D match, TRBD1 (5 bases). Between the trimmed V and J ends, which lost 8 bases and 0 bases, there was a span of 14 bases. Germline V gene lookup returns CDR1 SNHLY and CDR2 FYNNEI. The CDR3 length is 15 residues. CDR3 residues: CASSGTEHSNQPQHF. CDR3 coding DNA: TGTGCCAGCTCTGGGACTGAACATAGCAATCAGCCCCAGCATTTT.

As DNA, the CDR3 is TGTGCCAGCAGCGTAGTTAGCGGGGTGAACACCGGGGAGCTGTTTTTT. Its translation is CASSVVSGVNTGELFF. The V gene is TRBV9, the J gene TRBJ2-2; 8 bases are a match to TRBD2. Trimming cost V 0 bases and J 1 base; bases outside gene matches: 2. The CDR3 totals 16 residues. CDR1 is SGDLS, CDR2 YYNGEE, per germline. The full variable domain, its missing parts supplied by reference TRBV9 and TRBJ2-2, is DSGVTQTPKHLITATGQRVTLRCSPRSGDLSVYWYQQSLDQGLQFLIQYYNGEERAKGNILERFSAQQFPDLHSELNLSSLELGDSALYFCASSVVSGVNTGELFFGEGSRLTVL.

This clone showed up just once. The rearrangement links TRBV19 to TRBJ2-3, with 10 bases fitting TRBD2. Germline-derived CDR1 and CDR2 are LNHDA and SQIVND (reference sequence). The CDR3 consists of 18 residues. V lost 7 bases to trimming and J lost 3 bases; unmatched junction nucleotides: 16. The CDR3 protein is CASKKRGGRSQVTDTQYF. CDR3 nucleotide sequence: TGTGCCAGTAAAAAGCGGGGGGGCCGGTCCCAAGTGACAGATACGCAGTATTTT.

V usage is TRBV6-6 and J usage is TRBJ1-4, with no clear D. The germline V gene encodes CDR1 MNHNY and CDR2 SVGAGI (reference sequence). This CDR3 comprises 12 residues. V was cut by 6 bases and J by 4 bases, with 6 bases left in between. In DNA form, the CDR3 reads TGTGCCAGCAGAAGGCGTAATGAAAAACTGTTTTTT. Amino acids: CASRRRNEKLFF.

The V gene is TRBV6-5, the J gene TRBJ2-6, with TRBD1 matching over 8 bases. Trimming at V came to 6 bases and at J to 8 bases, leaving 9 bases not matched to a gene. This CDR3 has 15 amino acids. The germline V gene encodes CDR1 MNHEY and CDR2 SVGAGI. CDR3: CASSPETGGPNVLTF. DNA of the CDR3: TGTGCCAGCAGCCCCGAAACAGGGGGACCCAACGTCCTGACTTTC.

This chain connects TRBV5-1 to TRBJ1-6, with a tentative D call TRBD1 (5 bases). This CDR3 has 15 residues. Looked up from germline, CDR1 is SGHRS and CDR2 is YFSETQ. The ends were cut back, 2 bases at V and 10 bases at J, with 16 bases in the middle. The CDR3 nucleotides read TGCGCCAGCAGCTTATCAGGGTATAGTGGCTCACCCCTCCACTTT. Translation gives CASSLSGYSGSPLHF.

The V gene is TRBV2, the J gene TRBJ2-1; 10 nucleotides line up with TRBD2. The CDR3 covers 15 residues. CDR1 is SNHLY, CDR2 FYNNEI, per germline. The trim removed 6 bases at V and 6 bases at J, leaving 8 bases unmatched. The CDR3 bases are TGTGCCAGCAGGGGTGGACTAGCGGTGGGCAATGAGCAGTTCTTC. Amino acid sequence: CASRGGLAVGNEQFF.

This sequence joins TRBV7-9 and TRBJ2-5; D may be TRBD2 (6 bases). CDR3 length: 15 residues. CDR1 SEHNR and CDR2 FQNEAQ come from the germline V gene (reference sequence). The V end lost 5 bases, the J end lost 2 bases, and 15 bases lay between the germline ends. The CDR3 region has the DNA TGTGCCAGCAGCCCCCCGGGACTGGAGCAAGAGACCCAGTACTTC. Amino acid sequence: CASSPPGLEQETQYF. The whole variable domain, remainder taken from reference TRBV7-9 and TRBJ2-5, is DTGVSQNPRHKITKRGQNVTFRCDPISEHNRLYWYRQTLGQGPEFLTYFQNEAQLEKSRLLSDRFSAERPKGSFSTLEIQRTEQGDSAMYLCASSPPGLEQETQYFGPGTRLLVL.

V and J are TRBV6-5 and TRBJ1-1; 7 bases align to TRBD1. CDR1 MNHEY and CDR2 SVGAGI come from the germline V gene. V trimming: 0 bases; J trimming: 0 bases; junction bases outside the gene matches: 4. The CDR3 sequence is 16 residues long. This CDR3 is CASSYSSGTVNTEAFF. The CDR3 bases are TGTGCCAGCAGTTACTCGAGTGGGACAGTGAACACTGAAGCTTTCTTT.

The chain employs TRBV7-8 and TRBJ1-2; D perhaps matches TRBD1 (6 bases). CDR1 is SGHVS, CDR2 FQNEAQ, per germline. Trimming stripped 7 bases from V and 8 bases from J, with 23 bases between. CDR3 length: 15 amino acids. CDR3 in DNA: TGTGCCAGCATCCCTACGCGCCGGGGGCGTTGGGGCTACACCTTC. Protein product: CASIPTRRGRWGYTF.

The chain combines TRBV4-2 with TRBJ1-2; D may be TRBD1 (5 bases). Trimming pared 1 base from V and 3 bases from J, leaving 9 bases between. This CDR3 spans 14 amino acids. CDR1 is LGHNA, CDR2 YNFKEQ, per germline. Written as DNA, the CDR3 is TGTGCCAGCAGCCAAGGGGGCAGGTACTATGGCTACACCTTC. It is translated as CASSQGGRYYGYTF.

The rearrangement links TRBV29-1 to TRBJ1-3; D ambiguous. The CDR3 sequence is 14 residues long. The germline CDR1 and CDR2 sequences are SQVTM and ANQGSEA. V gave up 4 bases and J gave up 4 bases, with 14 bases separating them. The CDR3 DNA reads as TGCAGCGTTGCCGCACCCGAGTTAGGAAACACCATATATTTT. It encodes CSVAAPELGNTIYF.

This clone was seen more than once but under ten times. This sequence joins TRBV6-1 and TRBJ1-3; D not certain. Trimming left V 1 base short and J 1 base short, with 8 bases between. This CDR3 has 15 residues. The germline V gene has CDR1 MNHNS and CDR2 SASEGT. The CDR3 region is CASSEVLRSGNTIYF. CDR3 sequence (DNA): TGTGCCAGCAGTGAAGTGCTACGATCTGGAAACACCATATATTTT.

The chain carries TRBV11-2 and TRBJ2-7; D is undetermined. Trimming left V 1 base short and J 3 bases short, with 10 bases between. The CDR3 is made up of 14 amino acids. CDR1 and CDR2 from the germline V gene are SGHAT and FQNNGV. CDR3 nucleotide sequence: TGTGCCAGCAGCTTAGTGTGGTCAGGCTACGAGCAGTACTTC. Translating it yields CASSLVWSGYEQYF.